Following are 3 T cell receptor beta chains from one sample sequenced in a study of lymphopenia after photon versus proton radiotherapy. The repertoire was sequenced with immunoSEQ multiplex PCR; TCRdb's copy has only in-frame clones and lacks some. Of 20,000 to 30,000 clones in the sample, 70% to 85% are singletons; the top ten hold 21%. Specimen: peripheral blood, collected from a patient treated with proton-based radiotherapy. The receptors come from a woman in her 70s with pancreatic cancer.

In DNA, the CDR3 is TGTGCCAGCAGCTTAGCAGGGGGCAGGACACCCCTCCACTTT. It is translated as CASSLAGGRTPLHF. V usage is TRBV13 and J usage is TRBJ1-6, with TRBD1 matching 8 bases. V trimming: 1 base; J trimming: 11 bases; junction bases outside the gene matches: 4. The CDR3 covers 14 residues. Germline values: CDR1 PRHDT, CDR2 FYEKMQ (reference sequence).

This sequence joins TRBV6-1 and TRBJ1-2; no clear D gene. Germline V gives CDR1 MNHNS, CDR2 SASEGT. Trimming cost V 4 bases and J 0 bases, with 6 bases left between them. This CDR3 comprises 13 residues. For the CDR3, the DNA is TGTGCCAGCAGTGGTCTCTCTAACTATGGCTACACCTTC. It specifies CASSGLSNYGYTF.

The CDR3: CASSRRQGFSGANVLTF. The CDR3, as DNA: TGTGCCAGCAGCCGACGACAGGGGTTCTCTGGGGCCAACGTCCTGACTTTC. This rearrangement joins TRBV11-3 to TRBJ2-6; 8 positions agree with TRBD1. This CDR3 is built from 17 residues. J gave up 0 bases and V 5 bases, and 6 bases lay outside the gene matches. CDR1 and CDR2 (germline): SGHNT, YENEEA.